This is a list of T cell receptor beta chains from one sample in a study of graft-versus-host responses after intestinal transplantation. No antigen has been identified for these receptors. Repertoires were generated with immunoSEQ multiplex PCR, while TCRdb's copy carries only in-frame clones and drops some. The sample carries 70,000 to 95,000 clones, roughly 91% recorded once. This specimen consisted of unstimulated CD8+ T cells sorted from spleen or lymph node cells, obtained before transplant. Source of these receptors: a human donor who was the organ donor for an intestinal transplant. CDR3s include the opening cysteine and the closing phenylalanine or tryptophan. D genes are given only for firm matches. Clone size, where shown, is once, few, many, or a class for clones that have expanded.

size | J | V | D | CDR3 | DNA
. | TRBJ2-5 | TRBV27 | TRBD1 | CASGGQNQETQYF | TGTGCCAGCGGGGGACAGAACCAAGAGACCCAGTACTTC
. | TRBJ1-2 | TRBV10-3 | TRBD1 | CAISHPGTGGAGPYGYTF | TGTGCCATCAGTCACCCCGGGACAGGGGGCGCGGGGCCCTATGGCTACACCTTC
. | TRBJ2-7 | TRBV28 | TRBD2 | CASSEREVIHEQYF | TGTGCCAGCAGTGAGCGGGAGGTCATCCACGAGCAGTACTTC
. | TRBJ2-1 | TRBV9 | TRBD2 | CASSLAGNRFEQFF | TGTGCCAGCAGTCTAGCGGGTAACAGGTTTGAGCAGTTCTTC
. | TRBJ2-3 | TRBV7-9 | TRBD2 | CASSFRTSGASTDTQYF | TGTGCCAGCAGCTTTCGGACTAGCGGGGCAAGCACAGATACGCAGTATTTT
. | TRBJ1-5 | TRBV5-8 | . | CASSPTGTPSNQPQHF | TGTGCCAGCAGCCCCACCGGGACTCCCTCCAATCAGCCCCAGCATTTT
. | TRBJ1-2 | TRBV7-8 | TRBD1 | CASSLPGGTGVNYGYTF | TGTGCCAGCAGCTTACCGGGGGGGACAGGGGTTAACTATGGCTACACCTTC
. | TRBJ1-5 | TRBV10-2 | . | CASSEVAGNQPQHF | TGCGCCAGCAGTGAGGTGGCAGGTAATCAGCCCCAACATTTT
. | TRBJ1-4 | TRBV28 | . | CASSPRGEKLFF | TGTGCCAGCAGCCCCCGGGGGGAAAAACTGTTTTTT
. | TRBJ2-1 | TRBV7-2 | . | CASSSLGLLFISYNEQFF | TGTGCCAGCAGCTCGCTCGGACTCCTTTTCATCTCCTACAATGAGCAGTTCTTC
. | TRBJ1-5 | TRBV19 | . | CASSMGGANQPQHF | TGTGCCAGTAGTATGGGCGGGGCAAATCAGCCCCAGCATTTT
. | TRBJ1-1 | TRBV6-5 | . | CASSYATGNTEAFF | TGTGCCAGCAGTTACGCAACAGGGAACACTGAAGCTTTCTTT
. | TRBJ2-3 | TRBV19 | TRBD2 | CASSPGTSRTDTQYF | TGTGCCAGTTCCCCCGGGACTAGCCGCACAGATACGCAGTATTTT
once | TRBJ2-5 | TRBV2 | . | CASSVGVASAETQYF | TGTGCCAGCAGCGTCGGGGTAGCGTCTGCAGAGACCCAGTACTTC
once | TRBJ1-4 | TRBV2 | . | CASSDGGMGHEKLFF | TGTGCCAGCAGTGATGGGGGGATGGGCCATGAAAAACTGTTTTTT
. | TRBJ2-2 | TRBV10-3 | . | CAISVRGQPHTGELFF | TGTGCCATCAGTGTCCGCGGACAGCCTCACACCGGGGAGCTGTTTTTT
. | TRBJ1-5 | TRBV7-9 | TRBD1 | CASSLVRGTGVRSNQPQHF | TGTGCCAGCAGCTTAGTGCGGGGGACAGGGGTAAGGAGCAATCAGCCCCAGCATTTT
. | TRBJ2-7 | TRBV27 | . | CASSFGRGSGQYF | TGTGCCAGCAGTTTCGGAAGGGGTTCGGGGCAGTACTTC
once | TRBJ2-3 | TRBV19 | TRBD2 | CASSPGLAADTQYF | TGTGCCAGTAGCCCGGGACTAGCCGCAGATACGCAGTATTTT
. | TRBJ2-3 | TRBV7-6 | TRBD2 | CASSRLAGGCTDTQYF | TGTGCCAGCAGCCGACTAGCGGGGGGTTGCACAGATACGCAGTATTTT
. | TRBJ2-7 | TRBV13 | TRBD2 | CASSLGGPGQYEQYF | TGTGCCAGCAGCCTGGGAGGGCCAGGACAATACGAGCAGTACTTC
. | TRBJ2-5 | TRBV7-8 | . | CASSHRGSETQYF | TGTGCCAGCAGCCATAGAGGGTCGGAGACCCAGTACTTC
. | TRBJ2-3 | TRBV4-1 | TRBD2 | CASSQVAPVLYLAADGDTQYF | TGCGCCAGCAGCCAAGTAGCTCCCGTCCTCTATCTAGCGGCCGACGGAGATACGCAGTATTTT
. | TRBJ1-1 | TRBV7-6 | . | CASSLERLNTEAFF | TGTGCCAGCAGCTTAGAACGGTTGAACACTGAAGCTTTCTTT
. | TRBJ1-1 | TRBV20-1 | TRBD1 | CSGGEGGAFF | TGCAGTGGAGGGGAAGGGGGCGCTTTCTTT
. | TRBJ2-1 | TRBV11-3 | TRBD2 | CASSWTSDNEQFF | TGTGCCAGCAGCTGGACTAGCGACAATGAGCAGTTCTTC
. | TRBJ2-1 | TRBV27 | . | CASTFGNEQFF | TGTGCCAGCACTTTCGGCAATGAGCAGTTCTTC
. | TRBJ2-5 | TRBV11-2 | TRBD2 | CASSWVTGGAETQYF | TGTGCCAGCAGCTGGGTTACCGGGGGGGCGGAGACCCAGTACTTC
. | TRBJ1-5 | TRBV28 | . | CASSFRNSNQPQHF | TGTGCCAGCAGTTTCAGGAATAGCAATCAGCCCCAGCATTTT
. | TRBJ2-2 | TRBV28 | . | CASSSVPNRVSEAGELFF | TGTGCCAGCAGTTCGGTACCGAATCGGGTCTCGGAGGCCGGGGAGCTGTTTTTT
. | TRBJ2-7 | TRBV27 | . | CASSLSIEGYEQYF | TGTGCCAGCAGTTTATCGATTGAGGGTTACGAGCAGTACTTC
. | TRBJ1-1 | TRBV5-1 | TRBD1 | CAVRLGTDIRTEAFF | TGCGCCGTCCGTTTGGGGACAGATATACGCACTGAAGCTTTCTTT
. | TRBJ2-1 | TRBV6-5 | . | CASSLMSGDDEQFF | TGTGCCAGCAGTTTGATGTCGGGGGACGATGAGCAGTTCTTC
. | TRBJ1-2 | TRBV2 | . | CASRGYRGEDYGYTF | TGTGCCAGCAGAGGCTATCGGGGGGAGGACTATGGCTACACCTTC
. | TRBJ1-2 | TRBV7-9 | . | CASSLRYRGNYGYTF | TGTGCCAGCAGCTTAAGGTACAGAGGGAACTATGGCTACACCTTC
. | TRBJ2-7 | TRBV18 | TRBD1 | CASSRQGTYLPYEQYF | TGTGCCAGCTCCCGACAGGGGACTTACCTCCCCTACGAGCAGTACTTC
. | TRBJ1-1 | TRBV7-9 | . | CASSRQGGEAFF | TGTGCCAGCAGCCGCCAGGGCGGTGAAGCTTTCTTT
. | TRBJ2-3 | TRBV25-1 | . | CASSDRITDTQYF | TGTGCCAGCAGTGACCGTATCACAGATACGCAGTATTTT
. | TRBJ2-7 | TRBV5-4 | TRBD1 | CASSAPGQESSYEQYF | TGTGCCAGCAGCGCCCCCGGACAGGAGAGCTCCTACGAGCAGTACTTC
. | TRBJ1-1 | TRBV27 | . | CASIWGGKAFF | TGTGCCAGCATCTGGGGGGGGAAAGCTTTCTTT
. | TRBJ1-3 | TRBV7-9 | . | CASTPSGNTIYF | TGTGCCAGCACCCCATCTGGAAACACCATATATTTT
. | TRBJ2-4 | TRBV15 | . | CATASAGAENIQYF | TGTGCCACCGCCTCGGCGGGCGCAGAAAACATTCAGTACTTC
. | TRBJ2-7 | TRBV27 | TRBD1 | CASSYGQVGEQYF | TGTGCCAGCAGTTACGGACAGGTGGGCGAGCAGTACTTC
. | TRBJ2-7 | TRBV27 | . | CASSLRVSYEQYF | TGTGCCAGCAGTTTACGGGTCTCCTACGAGCAGTACTTC
. | TRBJ2-7 | TRBV27 | TRBD2 | CASRPLVGLAGGPGYEQYF | TGTGCCAGCAGGCCATTGGTGGGACTAGCGGGAGGGCCGGGCTACGAGCAGTACTTC
. | TRBJ2-7 | TRBV6-1 | . | CAAQTGGSYEQYF | TGTGCCGCCCAGACAGGTGGTTCCTACGAGCAGTACTTC